These 5 T cell receptor beta chains came from one sample sequenced in a study of a mutant IDH1 vaccine in newly diagnosed glioma. Their target antigens are unknown. TCRdb keeps only in-frame clones here, not all; method: immunoSEQ multiplex PCR. The data show about 65,000 clones, with more than 80% seen just once and under 7% held by the top ten. The sample's time point: week 35, safety follow-up. Doses of 300 ug of mutant IDH1 20-mer peptide were given with topical imiquimod. The source material was PBMCs, sampled from a glioma patient whose treatment included an IDH1 peptide vaccine. These receptors all stem from a man in his forties with glioma.

This sequence joins TRBV7-6 and TRBJ1-6; D possibly corresponds to TRBD1 (6 bases). CDR1 is SGHVS, CDR2 FNYEAQ, per germline. The CDR3 is 17 amino acids. The V gene lost 5 bases and the J gene lost 4 bases, with 18 bases spanning the gap. CDR3 protein: CASSTAKGRGYNSPLHF. In nucleotides, the CDR3 is TGTGCCAGCAGCACAGCAAAAGGCAGGGGATATAATTCACCCCTCCACTTT.

The chain employs TRBV6-5 and TRBJ2-3, with TRBD2 identical over 7 bases. The CDR3 is made up of 15 amino acids. From germline, CDR1 is MNHEY and CDR2 SVGAGI. J was trimmed by 0 bases and V by 6 bases; bases with no gene match: 6. The CDR3 DNA sequence: TGTGCCAGCAGCCCCAGCGGGGAGAGCACAGATACGCAGTATTTT. Protein product: CASSPSGESTDTQYF.

The rearrangement uses TRBV5-1 and TRBJ2-5; D is possibly TRBD1 or TRBD2 (6 bases each). The CDR3 is made up of 14 amino acids. Germline V gene data show CDR1 as SGHRS and CDR2 as YFSETQ. V was shortened by 0 bases and J by 4 bases, with 10 bases between the two germline ends. CDR3 DNA sequence: TGCGCCAGCAGCTTGGAGGGGGGCCCAGAGACCCAGTACTTC. Protein sequence: CASSLEGGPETQYF.

CDR3 protein: CASRPGQGVFYEQYF. DNA for the CDR3: TGCGCCAGCAGACCGGGACAGGGGGTTTTCTACGAGCAGTACTTC. The chain carries TRBV5-1 and TRBJ2-7; TRBD1 matches at 11 bases. This CDR3 has 15 amino acids. Germline CDR1 and CDR2: SGHRS and YFSETQ. J lost 3 bases, V lost 5 bases, and 7 bases had no gene match.

This clone was seen once. J is TRBJ2-5 and V is TRBV15; D call uncertain. Judging by the DNA end, TRBJ2-7 fits better; the J call may be wrong. The CDR3 is 12 amino acids. Germline V gene lookup returns CDR1 LNHNV and CDR2 YYDKDF (reference sequence). CDR3 sequence reads: CATSRVQDEQYF. The CDR3 DNA is TGTGCCACCAGCAGAGTTCAAGACGAGCAGTACTTC.